One and the same sample provided the 2 T cell receptor beta chains below, sequenced in a study of blood T cell repertoires in COVID-19. Assay: immunoSEQ multiplex PCR; the TCRdb copy retains only in-frame clones and omits some. The sample carries 100,000 to 150,000 clones, approximately 86% recorded once. Source material: peripheral blood. Receptors originate from a woman in her 70s with COVID-19, enrolled during active disease.

The chain links TRBV2 to TRBJ1-5; 9 bases are shared with TRBD1. Germline values: CDR1 SNHLY, CDR2 FYNNEI. Trimming removed 7 bases from V and 4 bases from J; junction bases left unmatched: 5. The CDR3 loop spans 14 amino acids. The CDR3 DNA reads as TGTGCCAGCAATTGGGGACAGGGAAATCAGCCCCAGCATTTT. Its protein is CASNWGQGNQPQHF. Complete variable domain (other parts from reference TRBV2 and TRBJ1-5): EPEVTQTPSHQVTQMGQEVILRCVPISNHLYFYWYRQILGQKVEFLVSFYNNEISEKSEIFDDQFSVERPDGSNFTLKIRSTKLEDSAMYFCASNWGQGNQPQHFGDGTRLSIL.

This sequence joins TRBV28 and TRBJ1-2, with D perhaps matching TRBD1 (5 bases). V lost 6 bases, J lost 5 bases, and 19 bases lay in between. Germline V gene data show CDR1 as MDHEN and CDR2 as SYDVKM. CDR3 length: 15 residues. CDR3 nucleotides: TGTGCCAGCAGCCCGATGATGGAGGGGTTTTATGGCTACACCTTC. This codes for CASSPMMEGFYGYTF.